The 31 T cell receptor beta chains below come from one sample, sequenced in a study of T cell repertoires in cytomegalovirus infection. TCRdb reprocessed the reads via MiXCR and lists one record per CDR3 protein. In the table there are about 69,000 distinct CDR3 sequences, about 30% of which are singletons. Which antigens these TCRs recognize remains unknown. The sample was CD8+ T cells from cultured PBMCs, taken from culture after CMV antigen stimulation. The source is a human donor in good health (CMV status not recorded). Some clones in this sample may be carry-over from other donors' samples.

The chain employs TRBV29-1 and TRBJ2-6; no clear D. V lost 4 bases to trimming and J lost 0 bases, with 7 bases between them. The germline CDR1 and CDR2 sequences are SQVTM and ANQGSEA. The CDR3 runs 14 residues. CDR3 residues: CSVVTNSGANVLTF. CDR3 nucleotides: TGCAGCGTTGTCACTAACTCTGGGGCCAACGTCCTGACTTTC. The variable domain in full, completed from reference TRBV29-1 and TRBJ2-6, reads SAVISQKPSRDICQRGTSLTIQCQVDSQVTMMFWYRQQPGQSLTLIATANQGSEATYESGFVIDKFPISRPNLTFSTLTVSNMSPEDSSIYLCSVVTNSGANVLTFGAGSRLTVL.

The chain carries TRBV20-1 and TRBJ2-5; 14 bases map to TRBD2. The germline V gene has CDR1 DFQATT and CDR2 SNEGSKA (reference sequence). This CDR3 spans 15 amino acids. Trimming took 4 bases from V and 8 from J; bases not matched to a gene: 9. The CDR3 DNA follows: TGCAGTGCTACCAGGGTCGGGACTAGCGGGGGTACCCAGTACTTC. Protein product: CSATRVGTSGGTQYF.

In its sample, this clonotype was seen a few times. The chain couples TRBV6-5 to TRBJ2-2, with D unclear. The V gene's germline CDR1 is MNHEY and CDR2 SVGAGI. The V and J ends lost 0 bases and 5 bases respectively, with 7 bases between them. The CDR3 is 14 residues long. CDR3 coding DNA: TGTGCCAGCAGTTACTCGAGATGGACCGGGGAGCTGTTTTTT. Protein sequence: CASSYSRWTGELFF.

The V and J genes are TRBV29-1 and TRBJ2-1; D call uncertain. The V gene lost 8 bases and the J gene lost 3 bases, with 8 bases spanning the gap. The length of the CDR3 is 11 residues. The germline CDR1 and CDR2 sequences are SQVTM and ANQGSEA. DNA for the CDR3: TGCAGCTCCCTTTTCTACAATGAGCAGTTCTTC. Its protein is CSSLFYNEQFF.

The J gene is TRBJ2-1, the V gene TRBV19, with 15 nucleotides matching TRBD2. The CDR3 contains 21 residues. The germline V gene encodes CDR1 LNHDA and CDR2 SQIVND (reference sequence). V was pared by 5 bases and J by 7 bases, with 21 bases of the junction left unmatched. As DNA, the CDR3 is TGTGCCAGTAGTGTTGGGACTAGCGGGGGGCCACAGCAGCCCAGGTGGAATGAGCAGTTCTTC. It codes for CASSVGTSGGPQQPRWNEQFF.

This clonotype appeared a few times. The chain carries TRBV6-6 and TRBJ2-5, with D possibly being TRBD2 (6 bases). The CDR3 is made up of 13 amino acids. Trimming took off 6 bases at V and 5 bases at J, with 13 bases between the two ends. Germline V gene data show CDR1 as MNHNY and CDR2 as SVGAGI (reference sequence). CDR3 sequence (DNA): TGTGCCAGCAGGCCCCGGGAGAGGGAGACCCAGTACTTC. It yields the protein CASRPRERETQYF.

The V call is TRBV12-3 or TRBV12-4, the J call TRBJ1-1; D is perhaps TRBD1 (5 bases). This CDR3 contains 11 residues. V was pared by 10 bases and J by 6 bases, with 12 bases between. The CDR3 spells CAIKGTAEAFF. The CDR3 DNA reads TGTGCCATAAAAGGGACGGCTGAAGCTTTCTTT.

This clonotype was picked up one time. The chain couples TRBV11-3 to TRBJ2-1, with D perhaps matching TRBD1 or TRBD2 (6 bases each). The V end lost 5 bases, the J end lost 4 bases, and 24 bases lay between the germline ends. Germline V CDR1 and CDR2: SGHNT, YENEEA. The CDR3 totals 18 residues. CDR3 nucleotides: TGTGCCAGCAGCCCCGGGGGCAGCGACCTCCTCAAGTACAATGAGCAGTTCTTC. As protein: CASSPGGSDLLKYNEQFF.

This clonotype was counted many times. The chain joins TRBV20-1 to TRBJ2-3, with TRBD2 as a possible D gene (6 bases). CDR3 length: 14 residues. Trimming shortened V by 0 bases and J by 4 bases, and 11 bases separated the two germline ends. CDR1 and CDR2 (germline): DFQATT, SNEGSKA (reference sequence). The CDR3 DNA is TGCAGTGCTAGAGATGCGGGATCCGCAGATACGCAGTATTTT. Its translation is CSARDAGSADTQYF.

There are many counts of this clonotype. The V call is TRBV27, the J call TRBJ1-5, with a weak D call TRBD1 (5 bases). The germline gives CDR1 MNHEY, CDR2 SMNVEV (reference sequence). The CDR3 totals 15 residues. V was pared by 2 bases and J by 6 bases, with 14 bases between. CDR3 nucleotides: TGTGCCAGCAGTTTAGGTCCAGGGATTGGTCAGCCCCAGCATTTT. Amino acids: CASSLGPGIGQPQHF.

This clonotype has only a few counts. The rearrangement joins TRBV4-1 to TRBJ2-3; tentatively, D is TRBD2 (5 bases). The germline V and J ends were trimmed by 0 bases and 4 bases, with 14 bases remaining between them. Germline lookup yields CDR1 MGHRA and CDR2 YSYEKL. The CDR3 runs to 16 residues. CDR3 residues: CASSQETRSLADTQYF. In DNA, the CDR3 is TGCGCCAGCAGCCAAGAAACTAGAAGTTTAGCAGATACGCAGTATTTT.

In this sample, this clonotype turned up a few times. This sequence joins TRBV25-1 and TRBJ2-7; 15 positions match TRBD2. Germline V CDR1 and CDR2: MGHDK, SYGVNS. The CDR3 has 16 residues. Trimming removed 3 bases from V and 7 bases from J; junction bases left unmatched: 7. This CDR3 reads CASSDPGTSGRREQYF. The CDR3 coding sequence is TGTGCCAGCAGTGACCCCGGGACTAGCGGGAGGCGAGAGCAGTACTTC.

CDR3: CASSLGTSGRRQYF. The CDR3 DNA sequence: TGTGCCAGCAGTTTAGGGACTAGCGGGAGAAGGCAGTACTTC. The chain employs TRBV27 and TRBJ2-7, with 14 nucleotides matching TRBD2. After removal of 2 bases from V and 9 bases from J, the junction contained 3 bases not matched to a gene. There are 14 residues in the CDR3. CDR1 is MNHEY and CDR2 is SMNVEV in the germline V gene (reference sequence).

The chain combines TRBV12-3 or TRBV12-4 with TRBJ2-1, with 10 bases fitting TRBD1. J lost 3 bases, V lost 6 bases, and 5 bases had no gene match. The CDR3 covers 15 residues. The CDR3 here is CASRGTGENYNEQFF. The CDR3 DNA reads as TGTGCCAGCAGGGGGACAGGGGAAAACTACAATGAGCAGTTCTTC.

The chain employs TRBV6-1 and TRBJ1-6; TRBD1 matches 9 bases. Germline V lookup: CDR1 MNHNS, CDR2 SASEGT. The trim removed 5 bases at V and 0 bases at J, leaving 2 bases unmatched. CDR3 size: 16 residues. CDR3 DNA: TGTGCCAGCAGTCAGGACAGGGGCTCCTATAATTCACCCCTCCACTTT. It encodes CASSQDRGSYNSPLHF.

The CDR3 region has the DNA TGTGCCTGGAGCCTCGGACTGTTGGGCGGCTACACCTTC. This sequence encodes CAWSLGLLGGYTF. The rearrangement uses TRBV30 and TRBJ1-2; D not resolved. The germline V gene has CDR1 GTSNPN and CDR2 SVGIG (reference sequence). V was pared by 3 bases and J by 8 bases, with 16 bases between. The CDR3 loop spans 13 amino acids.

There are a few counts of this clonotype. This rearrangement joins TRBV6-2 or TRBV6-3 to TRBJ1-2; tentatively, D is TRBD1 (5 bases). Trimming left V 6 bases short and J 4 bases short, with 12 bases between. Germline-derived CDR1 and CDR2 are MNHEY and SVGEGT. There are 13 residues in the CDR3. As DNA, the CDR3 is TGTGCCAGCAGCCCCGGGACCAGCTATGGCTACACCTTC. It codes for CASSPGTSYGYTF.

This chain connects TRBV7-8 to TRBJ1-3; D is ambiguous. There are 13 residues in the CDR3. Germline V CDR1 and CDR2: SGHVS, FQNEAQ. V lost 5 bases and J lost 2, with 7 bases in between. The CDR3 DNA reads TGTGCCAGCAGCATACGACCTGGAAACACCATATATTTT. It translates to CASSIRPGNTIYF.

The chain combines TRBV12-5 with TRBJ2-3; 10 bases agree with TRBD2. V lost 1 base and J lost 2; bases outside the gene matches: 21. The CDR3 has 22 residues. Germline V gene lookup returns CDR1 LGHNT and CDR2 FRNRAP. The chain's CDR3 is CASGLGLVGLADQKTNTDTQYF. For the CDR3, the DNA is TGTGCTAGTGGTTTGGGCCTCGTCGGACTAGCGGACCAAAAAACGAACACAGATACGCAGTATTTT.

Of note for this clonotype: Sequence at one end of the junction differs from germline and may be a read error. The V and J genes are TRBV7-2 and TRBJ2-1; D ambiguous. The CDR3 totals 15 residues. Germline CDR1 is SGHTA and CDR2 is FQGNSA. This CDR3 is CASSADLSSHNEQFF. In nucleotides, the CDR3 is TGTGCCAGCAGCGCTGACTTGAGCTCCCACAATGAGCAGTTCTTC. The whole variable domain, filled in from reference TRBV7-2 and TRBJ2-1, reads GAGVSQSPSNKVTEKGKDVELRCDPISGHTALYWYRQSLGQGLEFLIYFQGNSAPDKSGLPSDRFSAERTGGSVSTLTIQRTQQEDSAVYLCASSADLSSHNEQFFGPGTRLTVL.

The rearrangement joins TRBV19 to TRBJ2-1, with TRBD2 matching over 7 bases. CDR3 length: 12 residues. Germline V gives CDR1 LNHDA, CDR2 SQIVND (reference sequence). With V trimmed by 10 bases and J by 8 bases, 8 bases remained unmatched. The CDR3: CATAVSGDEQFF. The CDR3 DNA follows: TGTGCCACCGCGGTGAGCGGGGATGAGCAGTTCTTC.

This clonotype has just a few counts. The chain is built from TRBV7-9 and TRBJ1-3; D not certain. The germline gives CDR1 SEHNR, CDR2 FQNEAQ (reference sequence). The CDR3 is 15 amino acids. Trimming pared 1 base from V and 2 bases from J, leaving 9 bases between. In DNA form, the CDR3 reads TGTGCCAGCAGCTTAGAAGCAGGCACTGGAAACACCATATATTTT. It is translated as CASSLEAGTGNTIYF.

The CDR3 region is CASSPTGPTYEQYF. CDR3 DNA: TGTGCCAGCAGCCCGACAGGTCCTACCTACGAGCAGTACTTC. The chain links TRBV7-9 to TRBJ2-7; D is perhaps TRBD1 (6 bases). The CDR3 covers 14 residues. The germline V gene has CDR1 SEHNR and CDR2 FQNEAQ (reference sequence). Trimming removed 5 bases from V and 2 bases from J, with 13 bases in between.

The chain carries TRBV30 and TRBJ2-2; 7 bases line up with TRBD2. V lost 5 bases and J lost 1; bases outside the gene matches: 7. From germline, CDR1 is GTSNPN and CDR2 SVGIG (reference sequence). CDR3 size: 15 residues. CDR3 coding DNA: TGTGCCTGGGTCCCGGCGGGGGTGAACACCGGGGAGCTGTTTTTT. It specifies CAWVPAGVNTGELFF.

This clonotype was seen only a few times. V usage is TRBV19 and J usage is TRBJ2-2; 7 bases map to TRBD2. The CDR3 length is 14 residues. Germline V lookup: CDR1 LNHDA, CDR2 SQIVND (reference sequence). The trim removed 5 bases at V and 6 bases at J, leaving 6 bases unmatched. CDR3 amino acids: CASSLAGVAGELFF. Here the CDR3 DNA reads TGTGCCAGTAGTTTGGCGGGAGTGGCCGGGGAGCTGTTTTTT.

The CDR3 DNA reads as TGTGCCACCAGCGCTAGCGCCTACAATGAGCAGTTCTTC. This translates into CATSASAYNEQFF. The chain links TRBV15 to TRBJ2-1; tentative D call: TRBD2 (6 bases). V lost 5 bases to trimming and J lost 2 bases, with 7 bases between them. Germline CDR1 is LNHNV and CDR2 is YYDKDF (reference sequence). This CDR3 comprises 13 residues. Combining the CDR3 with reference TRBV15 and TRBJ2-1 gives the whole variable domain DAMVIQNPRYQVTQFGKPVTLSCSQTLNHNVMYWYQQKSSQAPKLLFHYYDKDFNNEADTPDNFQSRRPNTSFCFLDIRSPGLGDTAMYLCATSASAYNEQFFGPGTRLTVL.

This clonotype was seen a handful of times. This chain links TRBV5-6 with TRBJ2-7; perhaps TRBD1 as D (5 bases). The CDR3 covers 13 residues. The germline gives CDR1 SGHDT, CDR2 YYEEEE. Trimming took 0 bases from V and 4 from J, leaving 8 bases between them. The CDR3 here is CASSLGTPYEQYF. Written as DNA, the CDR3 is TGTGCCAGCAGCTTGGGGACACCTTACGAGCAGTACTTC.

On this clonotype itself: With a much larger clone just one base away, this may be a read error. The chain employs TRBV7-2 and TRBJ1-5; D might be TRBD1 (6 bases). Per germline, CDR1 SGHTA and CDR2 FQGNSA. Trimming stripped 5 bases from V and 7 bases from J, with 12 bases between. The CDR3 contains 13 residues. The CDR3 DNA follows: TGTGCCAGCAGCCTTCAGGGGAGCCAGCCCCAGCATTTT. Its translation is CASSLQGSQPQHF.

The rearrangement joins TRBV20-1 to TRBJ2-3, with 7 positions matching TRBD2. The germline V gene has CDR1 DFQATT and CDR2 SNEGSKA (reference sequence). This CDR3 is built from 14 residues. J was trimmed by 6 bases and V by 6 bases; bases with no gene match: 12. CDR3 DNA sequence: TGCAGTGCGAGTCGGGAGGTCGATGCTGATACGCAGTATTTT. Translation: CSASREVDADTQYF.

This clonotype came up a few times. The V gene is TRBV5-6, the J gene TRBJ2-4; possible D gene TRBD1, 5 bases. The V end lost 0 bases, the J end lost 6 bases, and 7 bases lay between the germline ends. The germline CDR1 and CDR2 sequences are SGHDT and YYEEEE. The CDR3 is 13 amino acids. This CDR3 is CASSLGQSNIQYF. The CDR3 nucleotides are TGTGCCAGCAGCTTGGGACAGTCAAACATTCAGTACTTC.

The chain uses TRBV7-2 and TRBJ1-1, with D perhaps TRBD1 (5 bases). This CDR3 is built from 16 residues. V was cut by 5 bases and J by 0 bases, with 16 bases left in between. Looked up from germline, CDR1 is SGHTA and CDR2 is FQGNSA. The DNA of the CDR3 is TGTGCCAGCAGCCCCTCCGGGGGTTGGTTGAACACTGAAGCTTTCTTT. Its protein product is CASSPSGGWLNTEAFF.